A single T cell receptor beta chain is shown here with its context. This sample was taken from a study of blood T cell repertoires in COVID-19. Study background: Collection of acute and convalescent COVID-19 samples took place in the United States, Italy and Spain. Sample material is recorded as cDNA or gDNA derived from T cells, B-cell-depleted T cells, or PBMCs.

In the authors' methods: Counts of nucleated cells, estimated from reference gene primer amplification, were obtained. Profiling relied on immunoSEQ multiplex PCR, and the TCRdb table lists in-frame clones only, not all of them. That table is the source of V, J and clone size, and D and trimming were worked out from the DNA. This table holds about 170,000 clones, about 80% found once. The receptor was derived from a woman aged 80 or over with acute or convalescent COVID-19. The sample was peripheral blood.

CDR3 region: CASSAVTGAYGYTF. The CDR3 bases are TGTGCCAGCAGCGCCGTTACAGGGGCCTATGGCTACACCTTC. The rearrangement links TRBV11-2 to TRBJ1-2; 7 bases are shared with TRBD1. The V segment lost 5 bases and the J segment 4 bases; nucleotides outside the gene matches: 7. The CDR3 has 14 amino acids. The germline gives CDR1 SGHAT, CDR2 FQNNGV. Looking up the rest from reference TRBV11-2 and TRBJ1-2 gives the full variable domain: EAGVAQSPRYKIIEKRQSVAFWCNPISGHATLYWYQQILGQGPKLLIQFQNNGVVDDSQLPKDRFSAERLKGVDSTLKIQPAKLEDSAVYLCASSAVTGAYGYTFGSGTRLTVV.